This is a list of T cell receptor beta chains from one sample in a study of cytomegalovirus exposure and HLA in healthy donors. Assay: immunoSEQ multiplex PCR; the TCRdb copy retains only in-frame clones and omits some. The sample holds about 72,000 clones, roughly four fifths seen once. Source material: PBMCs. The origin of the receptors is a man younger than 35 in good health and CMV-seronegative. CDR3s include the opening cysteine and the closing phenylalanine or tryptophan.

J: TRBJ2-5; V: TRBV6-5; CDR3: CASSLNREETQYF
J: TRBJ2-3; V: TRBV7-3; CDR3: CASSLNEWWDRGNPDTQYF
J: TRBJ2-4; V: TRBV28; CDR3: CASSLRELAKNIQYF
J: TRBJ2-1; V: TRBV5-5; CDR3: CASSPGLADYNEQFF
J: TRBJ2-6; V: TRBV23-1; CDR3: CASSQSTSQQSGANVLTF
J: TRBJ2-5; V: TRBV18; CDR3: CASSPIDREETQYF
J: TRBJ2-7; V: TRBV7-9; CDR3: CASSPGQAARPYEQYF
J: TRBJ2-6; V: TRBV19; CDR3: CASSMGGNGANVLTF
J: TRBJ1-2; V: TRBV9; CDR3: CASSVVAEAGGGYGYPF
J: TRBJ1-5; V: TRBV6-1; CDR3: CASWTGGLGQPQHF
J: TRBJ2-2; V: TRBV4-3; CDR3: CASSQDISNTGELFF
J: TRBJ2-7; V: TRBV29-1; CDR3: CSVYGLAGNPSSYEQYF
J: TRBJ2-2; V: TRBV4-3; CDR3: CASSQGWQTRGTGELFF
J: TRBJ1-1; V: TRBV5-6; CDR3: CASLGQGVTEAFF
J: TRBJ1-3; V: TRBV6-6; CDR3: CASRTRQGPGNTIYF
J: TRBJ2-7; V: TRBV5-1; CDR3: CASSFSGSYEQYF
J: TRBJ2-2; V: TRBV30; CDR3: CAWRRFGTGRNTGELFF
J: TRBJ1-5; V: TRBV6-5; CDR3: CASSYLRGGQPQHF
J: TRBJ1-5; V: TRBV7-2; CDR3: CASSFYRDGQPQHF
J: TRBJ2-3; V: TRBV5-1; CDR3: CASSLAGASTDTQYF
J: TRBJ2-2; V: TRBV2; CDR3: CASSDRIGTGGVGELFF
J: TRBJ1-5; V: TRBV28; CDR3: CASSFSGRSNQPQHF
J: TRBJ1-2; V: TRBV5-6; CDR3: CASSRVGQGVGTF
J: TRBJ1-5; V: TRBV19; CDR3: CASRGPGVGWPQHF
J: TRBJ2-1; V: TRBV27; CDR3: CASRGLAGRPSSYNEQFF
J: TRBJ2-1; V: TRBV2; CDR3: CASSARPQTYNEQFF
J: TRBJ2-1; V: TRBV19; CDR3: CASKASDYNEQFF
J: TRBJ1-5; V: TRBV6-5; CDR3: CASSYSRGSNQPQHF
J: TRBJ2-7; V: TRBV6-5; CDR3: CASSLRDRGSYEQYF
J: TRBJ1-5; V: TRBV6-1; CDR3: CASNTGQGNQPQHF
J: TRBJ2-3; V: TRBV7-3; CDR3: CASSLSPIAYSTDTQYF
J: TRBJ2-5; V: TRBV13; CDR3: CASSLVRGGIGETQYF
J: TRBJ2-1; V: TRBV7-2; CDR3: CASSLAGLAGLPGLNEQFF
J: TRBJ1-1; V: TRBV10-1; CDR3: CASRTTKPGQRLITEAFF
J: TRBJ1-3; V: TRBV14; CDR3: CASSQDVEGYSGNTIYF
J: TRBJ2-1; V: TRBV5-1; CDR3: CASSPSPTPGYNEQFF
J: TRBJ1-3; V: TRBV30; CDR3: CAWRYGGNGNTIYF
J: TRBJ2-2; V: TRBV27; CDR3: CASSPRSVNTGELFF
J: TRBJ1-6; V: TRBV7-2; CDR3: CASSFRQSNSPLHF
J: TRBJ1-1; V: TRBV5-6; CDR3: CASRPTGSNTEAFF
J: TRBJ2-1; V: TRBV27; CDR3: CASKIPGQGNGGSYNEQFF
J: TRBJ2-7; V: TRBV2; CDR3: CASSFGQGPYEQYF
J: TRBJ2-7; V: TRBV10-2; CDR3: CASSDLASLARHYEQYF
J: TRBJ1-5; V: TRBV30; CDR3: CAWSGLTGLGQPQHF
J: TRBJ2-1; V: TRBV11-3; CDR3: CASSLTSGRDNEQFF
J: TRBJ2-7; V: TRBV29-1; CDR3: CSAHRGREQYF
J: TRBJ2-2; V: TRBV18; CDR3: CASSPPSLAGTGELFF
J: TRBJ2-7; V: TRBV28; CDR3: CASSPPGTFDEQYF
J: TRBJ2-7; V: TRBV7-9; CDR3: CASSHGGLSSYEQYF
J: TRBJ2-7; V: TRBV2; CDR3: CASILTLTYEQYF
J: TRBJ2-7; V: TRBV10-3; CDR3: CATAGGAVNEQYF
J: TRBJ2-5; V: TRBV19; CDR3: CASSGTIQETQYF
J: TRBJ2-7; V: TRBV7-2; CDR3: CASSSRTVWLSYEQYF
J: TRBJ1-2; V: TRBV28; CDR3: CASSSASLTGAGYGYTF
J: TRBJ1-2; V: TRBV9; CDR3: CASSVSSEFLYGYTF
J: TRBJ1-1; V: TRBV6-6; CDR3: CASSYAQSGTEAFF
J: TRBJ1-6; V: TRBV6-1; CDR3: CASSEGRTNSPLHF
J: TRBJ2-5; V: TRBV9; CDR3: CASEGQNQETQYF
J: TRBJ2-7; V: TRBV10-1; CDR3: CASRSKKRGSYEQYF
J: TRBJ2-1; V: TRBV11-2; CDR3: CASSSGTSFANEQFF